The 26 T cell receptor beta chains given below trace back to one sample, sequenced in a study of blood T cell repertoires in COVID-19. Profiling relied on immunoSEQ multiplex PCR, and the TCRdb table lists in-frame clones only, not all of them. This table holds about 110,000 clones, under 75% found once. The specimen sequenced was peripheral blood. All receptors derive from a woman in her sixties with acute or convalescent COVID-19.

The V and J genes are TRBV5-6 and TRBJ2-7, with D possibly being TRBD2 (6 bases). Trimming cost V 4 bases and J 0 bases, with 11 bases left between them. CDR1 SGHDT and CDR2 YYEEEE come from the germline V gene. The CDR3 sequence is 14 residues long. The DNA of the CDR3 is TGTGCCAGCAGCGGCGGGGTAAGCTCCTACGAGCAGTACTTC. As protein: CASSGGVSSYEQYF. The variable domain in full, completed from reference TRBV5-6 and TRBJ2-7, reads DAGVTQSPTHLIKTRGQQVTLRCSPKSGHDTVSWYQQALGQGPQFIFQYYEEEERQRGNFPDRFSGHQFPNYSSELNVNALLLGDSALYLCASSGGVSSYEQYFGPGTRLTVT.

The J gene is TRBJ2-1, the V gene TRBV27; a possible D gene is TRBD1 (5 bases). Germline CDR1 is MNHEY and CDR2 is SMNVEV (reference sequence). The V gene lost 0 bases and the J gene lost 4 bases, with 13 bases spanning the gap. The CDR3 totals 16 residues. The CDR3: CASSLSETGVYNEQFF. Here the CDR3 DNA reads TGTGCCAGCAGTTTATCGGAAACAGGCGTGTACAATGAGCAGTTCTTC.

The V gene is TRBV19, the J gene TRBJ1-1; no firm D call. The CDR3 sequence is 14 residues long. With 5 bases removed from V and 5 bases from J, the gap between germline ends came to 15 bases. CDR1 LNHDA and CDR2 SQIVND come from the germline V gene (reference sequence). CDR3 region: CASSSARGRTEAFF. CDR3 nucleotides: TGTGCCAGTAGTTCAGCGAGAGGGAGGACTGAAGCTTTCTTT.

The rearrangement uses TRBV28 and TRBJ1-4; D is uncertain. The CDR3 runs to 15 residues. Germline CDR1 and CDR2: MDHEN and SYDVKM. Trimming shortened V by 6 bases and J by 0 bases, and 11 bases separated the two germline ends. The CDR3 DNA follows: TGTGCCAGCAGACGACATTTTCCAACTAATGAAAAACTGTTTTTT. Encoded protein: CASRRHFPTNEKLFF.

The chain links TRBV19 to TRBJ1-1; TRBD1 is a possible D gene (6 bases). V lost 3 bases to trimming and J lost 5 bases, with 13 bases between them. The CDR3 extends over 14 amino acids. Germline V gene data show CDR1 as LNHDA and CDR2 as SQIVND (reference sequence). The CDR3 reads CASSIPGARTEAFF. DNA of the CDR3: TGTGCCAGTAGTATTCCAGGGGCGCGGACTGAAGCTTTCTTT.

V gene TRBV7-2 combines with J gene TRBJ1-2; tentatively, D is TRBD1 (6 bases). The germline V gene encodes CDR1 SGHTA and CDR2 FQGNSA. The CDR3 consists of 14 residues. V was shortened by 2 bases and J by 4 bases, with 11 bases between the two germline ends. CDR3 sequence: CASSLKTGPYGYTF. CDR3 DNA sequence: TGTGCCAGCAGCTTAAAGACAGGCCCCTATGGCTACACCTTC.

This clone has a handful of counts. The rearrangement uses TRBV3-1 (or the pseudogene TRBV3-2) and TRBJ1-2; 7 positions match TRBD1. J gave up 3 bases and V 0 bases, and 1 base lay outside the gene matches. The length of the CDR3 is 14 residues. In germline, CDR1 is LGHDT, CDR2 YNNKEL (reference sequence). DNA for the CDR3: TGTGCCAGCAGCCAAGACAGGGGGGACTATGGCTACACCTTC. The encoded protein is CASSQDRGDYGYTF.

CDR3 coding DNA: TGCGCCAGCAGCTTGCGGCAGGGTTTCGATTCACCCCTCCACTTT. Translation: CASSLRQGFDSPLHF. The chain recombines TRBV5-1 with TRBJ1-6; D possibly corresponds to TRBD1 (5 bases). The germline gives CDR1 SGHRS, CDR2 YFSETQ. V was trimmed by 1 base and J by 8 bases, leaving 13 bases between them. This CDR3 has 15 amino acids.

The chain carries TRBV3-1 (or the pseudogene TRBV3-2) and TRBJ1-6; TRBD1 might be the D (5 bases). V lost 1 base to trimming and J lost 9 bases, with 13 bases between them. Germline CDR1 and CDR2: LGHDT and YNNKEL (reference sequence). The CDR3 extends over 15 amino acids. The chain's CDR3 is CASSQAGGWSSPLHF. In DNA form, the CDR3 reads TGTGCCAGCAGCCAAGCGGGGGGATGGAGTTCACCCCTCCACTTT.

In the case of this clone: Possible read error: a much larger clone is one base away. The CDR3 DNA is TGTGCCAGCAGTCCGGGGAATCAGCCCCAGCATTTT. Translation gives CASSPGNQPQHF. The genes are TRBV12-3 or TRBV12-4 and TRBJ1-5, with unresolved D. CDR3 size: 12 residues. V lost 5 bases to trimming and J lost 4 bases, with 6 bases between them.

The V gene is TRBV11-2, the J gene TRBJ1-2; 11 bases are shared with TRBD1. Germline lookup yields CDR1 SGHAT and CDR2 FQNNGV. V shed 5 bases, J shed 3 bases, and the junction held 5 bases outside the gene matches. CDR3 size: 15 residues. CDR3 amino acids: CASSQGQGAYYGYTF. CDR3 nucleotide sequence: TGTGCCAGCAGCCAAGGACAGGGGGCGTACTATGGCTACACCTTC. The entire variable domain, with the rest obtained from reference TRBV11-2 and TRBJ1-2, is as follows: EAGVAQSPRYKIIEKRQSVAFWCNPISGHATLYWYQQILGQGPKLLIQFQNNGVVDDSQLPKDRFSAERLKGVDSTLKIQPAKLEDSAVYLCASSQGQGAYYGYTFGSGTRLTVV.

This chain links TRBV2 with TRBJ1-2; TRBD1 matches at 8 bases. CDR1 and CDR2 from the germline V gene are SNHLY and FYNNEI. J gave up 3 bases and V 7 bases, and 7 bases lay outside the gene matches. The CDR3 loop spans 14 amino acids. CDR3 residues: CASTADRVDYGYTF. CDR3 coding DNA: TGTGCCAGCACCGCGGACAGGGTTGACTATGGCTACACCTTC.

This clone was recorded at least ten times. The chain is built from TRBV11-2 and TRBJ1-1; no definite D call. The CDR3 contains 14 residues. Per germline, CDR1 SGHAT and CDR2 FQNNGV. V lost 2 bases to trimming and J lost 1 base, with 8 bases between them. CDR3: CASSLPVSNTEAFF. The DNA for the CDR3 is TGTGCCAGCAGCTTACCAGTGTCGAACACTGAAGCTTTCTTT.

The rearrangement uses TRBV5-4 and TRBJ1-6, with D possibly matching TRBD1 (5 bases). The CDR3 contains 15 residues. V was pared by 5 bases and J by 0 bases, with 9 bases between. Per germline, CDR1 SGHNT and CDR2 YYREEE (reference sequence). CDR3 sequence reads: CASRSDSSYNSPLHF. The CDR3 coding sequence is TGTGCCAGCAGATCCGACAGCTCCTATAATTCACCCCTCCACTTT.

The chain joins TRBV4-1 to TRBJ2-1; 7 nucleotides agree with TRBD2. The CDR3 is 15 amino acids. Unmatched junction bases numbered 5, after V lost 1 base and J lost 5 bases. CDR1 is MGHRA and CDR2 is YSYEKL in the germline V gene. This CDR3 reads CASSQAGGRNNEQFF. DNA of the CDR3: TGCGCCAGCAGCCAAGCCGGGGGGAGAAACAATGAGCAGTTCTTC.

For the CDR3, the DNA is TGTGCAAGTCGGTCCAGGACAGGAAGGACCTACAATGAGCAGTTCTTC. The encoded protein is CASRSRTGRTYNEQFF. The rearrangement links TRBV12-2 to TRBJ2-1; the listed D gene, TRBD1, was not tested against the DNA. TRBV12-2 is a pseudogene locus. The CDR3 is 16 residues long.

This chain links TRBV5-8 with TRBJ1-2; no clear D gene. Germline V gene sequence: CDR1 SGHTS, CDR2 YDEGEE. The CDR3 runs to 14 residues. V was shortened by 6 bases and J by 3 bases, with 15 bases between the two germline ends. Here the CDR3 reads CASTRRARDYGYTF. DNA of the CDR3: TGTGCCAGCACCCGGCGGGCGCGGGACTATGGCTACACCTTC.

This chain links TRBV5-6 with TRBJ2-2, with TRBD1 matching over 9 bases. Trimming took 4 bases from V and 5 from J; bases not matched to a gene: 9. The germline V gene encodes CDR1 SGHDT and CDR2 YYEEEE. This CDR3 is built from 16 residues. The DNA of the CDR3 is TGTGCCAGCAGCCTACAGGGGGCGCGTGGAACCGGGGAGCTGTTTTTT. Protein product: CASSLQGARGTGELFF.

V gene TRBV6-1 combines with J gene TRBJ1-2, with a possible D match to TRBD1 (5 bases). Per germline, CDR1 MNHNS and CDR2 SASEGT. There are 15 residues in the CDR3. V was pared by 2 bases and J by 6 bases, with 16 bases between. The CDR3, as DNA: TGTGCCAGCAGTGAATGGTCCACTTGGGGGGATGGCTACACCTTC. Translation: CASSEWSTWGDGYTF.

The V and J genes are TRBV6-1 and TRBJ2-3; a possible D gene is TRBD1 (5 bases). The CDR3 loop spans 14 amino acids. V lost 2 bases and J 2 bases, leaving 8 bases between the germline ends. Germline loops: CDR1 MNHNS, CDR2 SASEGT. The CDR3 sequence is CASSEQGLTDTQYF. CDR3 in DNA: TGTGCCAGCAGTGAACAGGGCCTCACAGATACGCAGTATTTT.

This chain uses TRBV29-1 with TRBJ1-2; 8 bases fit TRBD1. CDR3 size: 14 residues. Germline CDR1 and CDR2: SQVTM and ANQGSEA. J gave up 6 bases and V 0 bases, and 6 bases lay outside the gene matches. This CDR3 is CSVEDYGQGHGYTF. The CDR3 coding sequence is TGCAGCGTTGAAGACTATGGACAGGGCCATGGCTACACCTTC.

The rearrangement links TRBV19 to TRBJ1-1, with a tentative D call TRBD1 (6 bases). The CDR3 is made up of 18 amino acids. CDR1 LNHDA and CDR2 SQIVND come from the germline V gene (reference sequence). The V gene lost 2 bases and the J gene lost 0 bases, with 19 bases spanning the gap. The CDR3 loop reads CASSISFGQLVMNTEAFF. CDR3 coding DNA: TGTGCCAGTAGTATATCCTTTGGACAGTTGGTCATGAACACTGAAGCTTTCTTT.

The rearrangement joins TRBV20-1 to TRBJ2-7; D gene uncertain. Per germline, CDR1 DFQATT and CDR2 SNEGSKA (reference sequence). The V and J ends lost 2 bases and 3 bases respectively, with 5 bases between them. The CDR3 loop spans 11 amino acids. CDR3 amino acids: CSARNSYEQYF. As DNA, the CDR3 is TGCAGTGCTAGAAACAGCTACGAGCAGTACTTC.

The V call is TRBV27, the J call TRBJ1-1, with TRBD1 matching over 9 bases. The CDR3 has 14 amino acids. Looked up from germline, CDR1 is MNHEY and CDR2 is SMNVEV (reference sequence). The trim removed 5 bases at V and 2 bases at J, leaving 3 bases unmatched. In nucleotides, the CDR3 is TGTGCCAGCAGTCAGGGACAGGGAAACACTGAAGCTTTCTTT. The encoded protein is CASSQGQGNTEAFF.

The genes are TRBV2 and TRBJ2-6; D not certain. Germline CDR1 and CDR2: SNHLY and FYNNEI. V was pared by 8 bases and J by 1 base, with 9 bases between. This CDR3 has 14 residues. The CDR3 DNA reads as TGTGCCAGCGCAGCCAGGTCTGGGGCCAACGTCCTGACTTTC. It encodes CASAARSGANVLTF.

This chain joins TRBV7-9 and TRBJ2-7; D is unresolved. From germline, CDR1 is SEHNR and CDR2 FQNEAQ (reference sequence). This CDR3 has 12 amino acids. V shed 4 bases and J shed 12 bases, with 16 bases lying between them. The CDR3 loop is CASSSTPTIPYF. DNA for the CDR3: TGTGCCAGCAGCTCTACTCCTACCATACCGTACTTC.